Each of the 18 T cell receptor beta chains below was sequenced from the same sample in a study of T cell responses to AZD1222 COVID-19 vaccine. Using immunoSEQ multiplex PCR, the repertoire was profiled, and TCRdb retains in-frame clones only, with some absent. The sample has over 100,000 clones, roughly 89% seen once. Sequenced material: peripheral blood, taken on day 0 of AZD1222 vaccination. All receptors come from an adult in good health.

The chain is built from TRBV28 and TRBJ1-2; possible D gene TRBD1, 5 bases. The germline V gene encodes CDR1 MDHEN and CDR2 SYDVKM. Trimming removed 6 bases from V and 3 bases from J, with 14 bases in between. The CDR3 totals 14 residues. This CDR3 reads CASSPGTPHYGYTF. CDR3 nucleotides: TGTGCCAGCAGCCCCGGGACTCCGCACTATGGCTACACCTTC.

The chain joins TRBV19 to TRBJ2-5, with TRBD2 as a possible D gene (5 bases). Germline V gives CDR1 LNHDA, CDR2 SQIVND (reference sequence). V was pared by 6 bases and J by 8 bases, with 10 bases between. The CDR3 loop spans 11 amino acids. This CDR3 reads CASRAGRTQYF. CDR3 coding DNA: TGTGCCAGTAGGGCGGGCAGAACCCAGTACTTC.

V is TRBV5-6 and J is TRBJ1-2; D might be TRBD1 (6 bases). The ends were cut back, 4 bases at V and 7 bases at J, with 17 bases in the middle. The CDR3 extends over 14 amino acids. Germline CDR1 and CDR2: SGHDT and YYEEEE. The CDR3 nucleotides are TGTGCCAGCAGCGTCCAGGGGAAGGCGGGTGGCTACACCTTC. Its translation is CASSVQGKAGGYTF.

V usage is TRBV6-2 or TRBV6-3 and J usage is TRBJ2-7; unclear D gene. CDR3 length: 16 residues. The V gene lost 0 bases and the J gene lost 1 base, with 13 bases spanning the gap. Germline CDR1 is MNHEY and CDR2 is SVGEGT. CDR3: CASSYSGQLTSYEQYF. The DNA for the CDR3 is TGTGCCAGCAGTTACTCAGGGCAATTGACTTCCTACGAGCAGTACTTC.

This chain uses TRBV5-4 with TRBJ2-7; D is unresolved. CDR1 and CDR2 from the germline V gene are SGHNT and YYREEE (reference sequence). CDR3 length: 13 residues. The V end lost 0 bases, the J end lost 0 bases, and 4 bases lay between the germline ends. Here the CDR3 DNA reads TGTGCCAGCAGCTTGGGTAACTCCTACGAGCAGTACTTC. This translates into CASSLGNSYEQYF.

The J gene is TRBJ2-1, the V gene TRBV5-1, with TRBD2 identical over 11 bases. The CDR3 sequence is 17 residues long. Per the germline V gene, CDR1 is SGHRS and CDR2 is YFSETQ. The ends lost 3 bases at V and 6 bases at J; junction bases unmatched: 11. This CDR3 reads CASSSTVLAGGFNEQFF. The CDR3 coding sequence is TGCGCCAGCAGCTCAACGGTCCTAGCGGGAGGATTCAATGAGCAGTTCTTC.

This clone was recorded only once. V gene TRBV5-1 combines with J gene TRBJ1-2; D unresolved. Trimming removed 0 bases from V and 4 bases from J, with 10 bases in between. The CDR3 is 14 amino acids. Germline assignment: CDR1 SGHRS and CDR2 YFSETQ. CDR3: CASSLGDMGYGYTF. Here the CDR3 DNA reads TGCGCCAGCAGCTTGGGGGATATGGGCTATGGCTACACCTTC.

The V and J genes are TRBV27 and TRBJ1-2; a weak D match, TRBD1 (6 bases). The CDR3 runs 13 residues. V was shortened by 2 bases and J by 7 bases, with 11 bases between the two germline ends. The germline V gene encodes CDR1 MNHEY and CDR2 SMNVEV (reference sequence). CDR3 sequence reads: CASSLRAGAGYTF. CDR3 nucleotides: TGTGCCAGCAGTTTAAGGGCGGGGGCTGGCTACACCTTC.

The chain uses TRBV5-1 and TRBJ2-1; possible D gene TRBD2, 5 bases. This CDR3 region has 12 residues. From germline, CDR1 is SGHRS and CDR2 YFSETQ. V lost 4 bases to trimming and J lost 12 bases, with 14 bases between them. This CDR3 reads CASSPRGDGQFF. As DNA, the CDR3 is TGCGCCAGCAGCCCTCGGGGAGACGGGCAGTTCTTC.

The V and J genes are TRBV2 and TRBJ1-5, with no clear D. The CDR3 covers 15 residues. V was shortened by 1 base and J by 3 bases, with 10 bases between the two germline ends. Germline V gene data show CDR1 as SNHLY and CDR2 as FYNNEI. The CDR3 coding sequence is TGTGCCAGCAGTGAAGAGCACACCGTCAATCAGCCCCAGCATTTT. Its protein is CASSEEHTVNQPQHF.

The chain uses TRBV7-2 and TRBJ1-2; perhaps TRBD1 as D (6 bases). Germline V gene lookup returns CDR1 SGHTA and CDR2 FQGNSA. The V end was cut by 5 bases, the J end by 3 bases, with 22 bases between. This CDR3 region has 17 residues. CDR3 bases: TGTGCCAGCAGCCCGGATAATGTAAGGGCAGGGGACTATGGCTACACCTTC. Translating it yields CASSPDNVRAGDYGYTF.

V is TRBV4-1 and J is TRBJ1-5, with D maybe TRBD1 (6 bases). V was shortened by 3 bases and J by 4 bases, with 16 bases between the two germline ends. Per germline, CDR1 MGHRA and CDR2 YSYEKL. The CDR3 totals 16 residues. The CDR3 DNA is TGCGCCAGCAGCCAGGTCCCCGGGGGCCGGAATCAGCCCCAGCATTTT. It translates to CASSQVPGGRNQPQHF.

The genes are TRBV29-1 and TRBJ1-1; possibly TRBD1 for D (5 bases). Germline CDR1 reads SQVTM; CDR2 reads ANQGSEA. V gave up 6 bases and J gave up 2 bases, with 10 bases separating them. The CDR3 consists of 12 residues. The CDR3 spells CSVGGFNTEAFF. In nucleotides, the CDR3 is TGCAGCGTCGGGGGGTTTAACACTGAAGCTTTCTTT.

The chain carries TRBV7-9 and TRBJ2-7; D is unclear. Trimming pared 5 bases from V and 3 bases from J, leaving 11 bases between. This CDR3 has 13 residues. Looked up from germline, CDR1 is SEHNR and CDR2 is FQNEAQ (reference sequence). CDR3 sequence (DNA): TGTGCCAGCAGCCCACGTGATATCTACGAGCAGTACTTC. It codes for CASSPRDIYEQYF.

The CDR3 bases are TGTGCCAGTAGTATATCCCGGACGAGTGAGGGGCAGTTCTTC. Translated, it gives CASSISRTSEGQFF. The chain uses TRBV19 and TRBJ2-1; a possible D gene is TRBD2 (5 bases). Germline V lookup: CDR1 LNHDA, CDR2 SQIVND (reference sequence). The CDR3 runs to 14 residues. V gave up 2 bases and J gave up 12 bases, with 17 bases separating them. The entire variable domain, with the rest obtained from reference TRBV19 and TRBJ2-1, is as follows: DGGITQSPKYLFRKEGQNVTLSCEQNLNHDAMYWYRQDPGQGLRLIYYSQIVNDFQKGDIAEGYSVSREKKESFPLTVTSAQKNPTAFYLCASSISRTSEGQFFGPGTRLTVL.

The chain recombines TRBV29-1 with TRBJ1-5; TRBD1 matches 9 bases. V shed 7 bases, J shed 7 bases, and the junction held 5 bases outside the gene matches. Germline loops: CDR1 SQVTM, CDR2 ANQGSEA. This CDR3 has 12 amino acids. CDR3 region: CSAGTGRQPQHF. CDR3 DNA sequence: TGCAGCGCCGGGACAGGGAGGCAGCCCCAGCATTTT.

This clone came up a few times. The chain carries TRBV15 and TRBJ2-1; D is perhaps TRBD2 (5 bases). Trimming pared 1 base from V and 7 bases from J, leaving 5 bases between. This CDR3 has 12 amino acids. Germline CDR1 is LNHNV and CDR2 is YYDKDF (reference sequence). The DNA of the CDR3 is TGTGCCACCAGCAGAGCGGGGAATGAGCAGTTCTTC. Protein sequence: CATSRAGNEQFF.

The genes are TRBV2 and TRBJ1-2, with D hard to call. CDR1 is SNHLY, CDR2 FYNNEI, per germline. Trimming removed 6 bases at V and 6 bases at J, with 14 bases between. This CDR3 spans 13 amino acids. The CDR3 here is CASRNDNENGYTF. CDR3 sequence (DNA): TGTGCCAGCAGAAACGACAATGAGAATGGCTACACCTTC.